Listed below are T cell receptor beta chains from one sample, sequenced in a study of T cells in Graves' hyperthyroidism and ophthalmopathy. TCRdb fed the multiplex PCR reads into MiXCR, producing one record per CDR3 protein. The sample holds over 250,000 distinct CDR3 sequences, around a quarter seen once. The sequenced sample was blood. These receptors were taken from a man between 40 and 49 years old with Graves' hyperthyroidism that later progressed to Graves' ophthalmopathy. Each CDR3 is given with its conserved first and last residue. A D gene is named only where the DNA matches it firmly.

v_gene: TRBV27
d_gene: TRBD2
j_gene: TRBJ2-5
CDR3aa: CASSPESRLAAVVWAQYF

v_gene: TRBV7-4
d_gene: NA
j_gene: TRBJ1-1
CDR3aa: CASSLLIGQLGGRTEAFF

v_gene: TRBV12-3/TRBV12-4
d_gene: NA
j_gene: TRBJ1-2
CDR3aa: CASSLIIGRPLGYGYTF

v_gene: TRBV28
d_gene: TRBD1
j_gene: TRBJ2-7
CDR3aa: CASSFPGTDQYF

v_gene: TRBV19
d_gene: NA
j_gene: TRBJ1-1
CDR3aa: CASSPWGQDTEAFF

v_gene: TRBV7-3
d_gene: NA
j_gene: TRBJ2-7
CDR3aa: CASSFAVGESYEQYF

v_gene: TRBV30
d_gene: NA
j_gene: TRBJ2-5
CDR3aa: CAWSVVPGVGETQYF

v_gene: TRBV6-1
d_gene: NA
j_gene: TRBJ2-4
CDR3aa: CASKPPDGLAKNIQYF

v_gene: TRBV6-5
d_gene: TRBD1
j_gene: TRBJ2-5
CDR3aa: CASSYRGQGETQYF

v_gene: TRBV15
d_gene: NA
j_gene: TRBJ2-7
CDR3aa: CATSRDLPREQYF

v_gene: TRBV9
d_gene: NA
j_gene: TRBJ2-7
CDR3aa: CASSVAASLASEQYF

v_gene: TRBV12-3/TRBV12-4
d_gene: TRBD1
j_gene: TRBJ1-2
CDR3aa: CASRWTGVGLGYTF

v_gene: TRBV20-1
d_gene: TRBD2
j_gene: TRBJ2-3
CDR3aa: CSAVLAGVADTQYF

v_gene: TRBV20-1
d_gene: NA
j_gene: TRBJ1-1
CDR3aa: CSARFQGRVGTEAFF

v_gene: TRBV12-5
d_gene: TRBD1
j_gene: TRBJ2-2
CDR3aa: CASGLLTGGEGELFF

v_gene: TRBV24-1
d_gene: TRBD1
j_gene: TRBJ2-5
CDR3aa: CATSGTGRLETQYF

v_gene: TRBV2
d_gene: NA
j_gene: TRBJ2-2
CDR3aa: CASSEVGRELFF

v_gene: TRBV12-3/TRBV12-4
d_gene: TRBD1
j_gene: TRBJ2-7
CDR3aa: CASSLARGPAYEQYF

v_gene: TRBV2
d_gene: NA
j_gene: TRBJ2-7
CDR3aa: CASRDWPAYEQYF

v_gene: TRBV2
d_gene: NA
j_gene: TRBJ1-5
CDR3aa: CASSDEPNNQPQHF

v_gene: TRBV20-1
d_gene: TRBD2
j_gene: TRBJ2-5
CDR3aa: CSASSSGITQYF

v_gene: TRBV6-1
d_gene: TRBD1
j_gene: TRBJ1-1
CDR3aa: CASSGSAGTASEAFF

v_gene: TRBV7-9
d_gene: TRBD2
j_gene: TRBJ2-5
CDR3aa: CASSLQGLGVETQYF

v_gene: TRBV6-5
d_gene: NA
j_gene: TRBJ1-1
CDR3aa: CASSYGGVTEAFF

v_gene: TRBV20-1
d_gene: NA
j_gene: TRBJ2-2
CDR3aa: CSAEIGGLSTGELFF

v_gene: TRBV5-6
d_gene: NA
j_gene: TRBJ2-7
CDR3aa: CASSPRGQDHEQYF

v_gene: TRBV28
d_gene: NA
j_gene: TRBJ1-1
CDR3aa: CASSTRTSEAFF

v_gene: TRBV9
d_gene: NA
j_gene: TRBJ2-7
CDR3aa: CASSADTYEQYF

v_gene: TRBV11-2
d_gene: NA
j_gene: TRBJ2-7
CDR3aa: CASSLVRAPGYEQYF

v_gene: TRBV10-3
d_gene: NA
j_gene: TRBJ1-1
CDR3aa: CAISGRGGTEAFF

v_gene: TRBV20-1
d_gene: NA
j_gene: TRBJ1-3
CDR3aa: CSAPDSLAGNTIYF

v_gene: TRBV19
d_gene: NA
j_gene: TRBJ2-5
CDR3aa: CASSIAGIQETQYF

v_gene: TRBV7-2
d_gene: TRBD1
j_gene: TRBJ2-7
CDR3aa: CASSVGQGASYEQYF

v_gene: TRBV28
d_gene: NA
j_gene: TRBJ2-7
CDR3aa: CASSAPDEQYF

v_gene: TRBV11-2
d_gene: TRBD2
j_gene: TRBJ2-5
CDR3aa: CASSSPLAGGQETQYF

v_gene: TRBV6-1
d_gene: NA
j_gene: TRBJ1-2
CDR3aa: CASSELATISGYTF

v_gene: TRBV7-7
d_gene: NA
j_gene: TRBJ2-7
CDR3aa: CASSLGLGSGEQYF

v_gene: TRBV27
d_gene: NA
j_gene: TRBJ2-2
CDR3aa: CASSRGTGELFF

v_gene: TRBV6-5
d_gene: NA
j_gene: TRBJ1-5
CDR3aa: CASIGRGVNQPQHF

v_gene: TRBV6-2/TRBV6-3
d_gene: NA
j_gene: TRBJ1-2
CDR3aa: CASSYATERYTF

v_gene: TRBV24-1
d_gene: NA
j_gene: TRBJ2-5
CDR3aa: CATSDFIKGGETQYF

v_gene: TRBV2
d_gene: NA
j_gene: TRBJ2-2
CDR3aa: CASSEHGNTGELFF

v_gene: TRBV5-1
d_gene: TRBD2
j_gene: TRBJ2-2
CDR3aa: CASSHPGLNTGELFF

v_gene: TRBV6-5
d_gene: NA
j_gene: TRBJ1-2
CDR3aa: CASSYSTDSINYGYTF

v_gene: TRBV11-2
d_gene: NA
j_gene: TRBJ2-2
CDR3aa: CASSLSVTANTGELFF

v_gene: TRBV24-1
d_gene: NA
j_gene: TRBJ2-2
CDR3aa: CATSARTGNTGELFF

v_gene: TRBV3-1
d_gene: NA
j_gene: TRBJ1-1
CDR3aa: CASGSQGDTEAFF

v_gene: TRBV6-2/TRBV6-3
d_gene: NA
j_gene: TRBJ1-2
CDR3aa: CASSPTGRSYGYTF